This note documents a single TCR beta chain sequence. Its specificity is unknown. The CDR3 extends over 13 amino acids. Looked up from germline, CDR1 is MNHEY and CDR2 is SVGAGI. The germline V and J ends were trimmed by 7 bases and 12 bases, with 20 bases remaining between them. These data belong to a study of cytomegalovirus exposure and HLA in healthy donors. Across the study: Findings of an earlier analysis included more than 90 million unique TCR beta sequences from roughly 180 million T cells.

The primer mix had 60 Vbeta and 13 Jbeta primers. TCRdb's table, derived via immunoSEQ multiplex PCR, lists solely in-frame clones and lacks some. In the table there are over 55,000 clones, around 77% of which are singletons. Whole-study results and caveats: The study dropped some indistinguishable V segments, TRBV6-2 and TRBV6-3 among them. Prior analysis indicated that the majority of TCR beta V segments exhibited productivity approximately 87% or approximately 30% of the time.

Sequencing was done on a sample of PBMCs. The clonotype originates from a woman younger than 45 in good health and CMV-seronegative. This chain joins TRBV6-5 and TRBJ2-3, with a tentative D call TRBD2 (7 bases). CDR3 sequence (DNA): TGTGCCAGCACCGGTACAGGGACTATGAACCAGTATTTT. It encodes CASTGTGTMNQYF.